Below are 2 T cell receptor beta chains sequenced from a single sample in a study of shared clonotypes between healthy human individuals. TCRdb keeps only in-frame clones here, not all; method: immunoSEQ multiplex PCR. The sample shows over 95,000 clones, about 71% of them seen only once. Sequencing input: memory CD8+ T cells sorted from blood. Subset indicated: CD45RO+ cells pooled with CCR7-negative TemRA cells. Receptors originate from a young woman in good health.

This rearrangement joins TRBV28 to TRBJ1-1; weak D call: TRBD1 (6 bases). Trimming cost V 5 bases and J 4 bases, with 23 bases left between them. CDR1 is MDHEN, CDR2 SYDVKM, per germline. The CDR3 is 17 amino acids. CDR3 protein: CASSPYPRGGCCTEAFF. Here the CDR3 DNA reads TGTGCCAGCAGTCCCTATCCCCGTGGGGGCTGTTGCACTGAAGCTTTCTTT.

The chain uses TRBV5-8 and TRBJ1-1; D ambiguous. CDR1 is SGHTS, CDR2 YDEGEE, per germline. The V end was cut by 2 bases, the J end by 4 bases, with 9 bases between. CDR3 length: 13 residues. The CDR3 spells CASSLMGSTEAFF. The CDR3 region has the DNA TGTGCCAGCAGCTTAATGGGGTCCACTGAAGCTTTCTTT. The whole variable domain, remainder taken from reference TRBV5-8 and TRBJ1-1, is EAGVTQSPTHLIKTRGQQATLRCSPISGHTSVYWYQQALGLGLQFLLWYDEGEERNRGNFPPRFSGRQFPNYSSELNVNALELEDSALYLCASSLMGSTEAFFGQGTRLTVV.